Following are 3 T cell receptor beta chains from one sample sequenced in a study of response to subunit inactivated influenza vaccine. Using its own MiXCR run on the RT-PCR reads, TCRdb lists one record per CDR3 protein. The table has about 800,000 distinct CDR3 sequences, about 20% seen once. The sequenced sample was PBMCs from blood, obtained 5 days after vaccination. These TCRs come from a man aged 50 to 59 who received an inactivated influenza vaccine.

This clonotype was counted only a few times. V gene TRBV10-3 combines with J gene TRBJ2-7; TRBD1 is a possible D gene (6 bases). Trimming shortened V by 7 bases and J by 6 bases, and 13 bases separated the two germline ends. Per the germline V gene, CDR1 is ENHRY and CDR2 is SYGVKD. The CDR3 contains 12 residues. The CDR3 protein is CAIKKGELEQYF. DNA for the CDR3: TGTGCCATCAAGAAGGGGGAGCTCGAGCAGTACTTC.

J is TRBJ2-6 and V is TRBV20-1; D perhaps matches TRBD1 (5 bases). The V and J ends lost 2 bases and 0 bases respectively, with 8 bases between them. CDR3 length: 15 amino acids. From germline, CDR1 is DFQATT and CDR2 SNEGSKA (reference sequence). The CDR3 DNA reads as TGCAGTGCTAGAAGTCAGGGCTCTGGGGCCAACGTCCTGACTTTC. It translates to CSARSQGSGANVLTF.

The chain combines TRBV28 with TRBJ2-7, with TRBD1 matching 10 bases. The V and J ends lost 5 bases and 5 bases, in that order; junction bases with no gene match: 9. The CDR3 runs 15 residues. CDR1 and CDR2 from the germline V gene are MDHEN and SYDVKM. CDR3 sequence: CASSPPGQGRHEQYF. The CDR3 region has the DNA TGTGCCAGCAGTCCCCCGGGACAGGGGCGCCACGAGCAGTACTTC.